This TCR beta chain derives from a study of T-cell reconstitution after alpha-beta-depleted transplantation in children. Study findings and constraints: Expanded graft clones numbering several hundred reportedly gave rise to alpha-beta T cells about two months after transplant. After one year, T-cell counts and TCRbeta diversity mostly came from new T cells. Surviving recipient T cells and intrathymic progenitors accounted for some patients' high TCRbeta diversity at day 60.

Unique molecular identifiers featured in how the TCRbeta library was prepared. TCRdb called the PCR reads again in MiXCR, with one record for every CDR3 protein. Among under 850,000 distinct CDR3 sequences listed, 10% to 15% were seen once. The CDR3 runs 14 residues. Germline CDR1 SGHRS, CDR2 YFSETQ. V lost 3 bases and J lost 3; bases outside the gene matches: 0. This clonotype was counted many times. Its antigen is undetermined. The input for sequencing was PBMCs, taken before TCRalphabeta/CD19-depleted stem cell transplant. The sequence derives from a girl aged 2 to 9 with congenital amegakaryocytic thrombocytopenia, due to receive a stem cell transplant. The V gene is TRBV5-1, the J gene TRBJ2-1; the match to TRBD2 covers 10 bases. CDR3 region: CASSSSGSYNEQFF. The CDR3 DNA sequence: TGCGCCAGCAGCTCTAGCGGGAGCTACAATGAGCAGTTCTTC.